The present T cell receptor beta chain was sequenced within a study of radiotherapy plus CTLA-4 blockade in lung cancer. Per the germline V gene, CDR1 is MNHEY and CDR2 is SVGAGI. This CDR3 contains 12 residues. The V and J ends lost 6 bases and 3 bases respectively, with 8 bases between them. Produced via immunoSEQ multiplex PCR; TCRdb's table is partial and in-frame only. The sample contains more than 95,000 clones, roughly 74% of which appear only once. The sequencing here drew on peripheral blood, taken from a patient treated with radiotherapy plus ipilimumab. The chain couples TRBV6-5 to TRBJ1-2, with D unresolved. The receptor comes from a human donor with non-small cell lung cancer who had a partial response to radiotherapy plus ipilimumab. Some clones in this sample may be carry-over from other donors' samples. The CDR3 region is CASSTGDYGYTF. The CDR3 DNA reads TGTGCCAGCAGCACCGGGGACTATGGCTACACCTTC.